The source of this T cell receptor beta chain is a study of blood T cell repertoires in COVID-19. Cohort allocation depended upon clinical history that participants reported. V was pared by 6 bases and J by 1 base, with 10 bases of the junction left unmatched. CDR3 length equals 18 residues. Germline V gives CDR1 MNHEY, CDR2 SVGEGT. TCRdb's copy holds only in-frame clones and misses some; the assay was immunoSEQ multiplex PCR. The table has around 370,000 clones, around 89% seen once. This chain links TRBV6-2 or TRBV6-3 with TRBJ2-3, with 13 bases aligning to TRBD2. The TCR sequence derives from a woman aged 18-35 years who had recovered from COVID-19. Sequences were obtained from PBMCs or T cells enriched from blood (not recorded which). The CDR3 is CASSPGTSGESGTDTQYF. CDR3 DNA sequence: TGTGCCAGCAGCCCCGGGACTAGCGGGGAATCGGGCACAGATACGCAGTATTTT.